The rows below give T cell receptor beta chains drawn from one sample of a study of neoadjuvant anti-PD-1 for oral cavity cancer. This table comes from immunoSEQ multiplex PCR, and its TCRdb copy is limited to in-frame clones, with some not included. The sample carries 15,000 to 20,000 clones, roughly three quarters recorded once. The source was PBMCs, collected before nivolumab (anti-PD-1) treatment. The receptors here all came from a person between 35 and 79 years old with oral cavity squamous cell carcinoma. The CDR3 runs from the conserved cysteine through the conserved F or W. The order of the fields is CDR3 protein, CDR3 DNA, J gene, D gene, V gene, clone size. The D gene is left open where the match is weak. Clone size is not always given. Where it is, it says once, few, many or a class for expanded clones.

cdr3_aa: CASSFQGDDYTF
cdr3_nt: TGCGCCAGCAGCTTTCAGGGGGATGACTACACCTTC
j_call: TRBJ1-2
d_call: TRBD1
v_call: TRBV5-1
clone_size: NA

cdr3_aa: CAISDHTGNTEAFF
cdr3_nt: TGTGCCATCAGTGATCATACAGGGAACACTGAAGCTTTCTTT
j_call: TRBJ1-1
d_call: NA
v_call: TRBV10-3
clone_size: few

cdr3_aa: CASSPPDNEQFF
cdr3_nt: TGTGCCAGCAGCCCCCCCGACAATGAGCAGTTCTTC
j_call: TRBJ2-1
d_call: NA
v_call: TRBV9
clone_size: once

cdr3_aa: CSVGDRGLPGYTF
cdr3_nt: TGCAGCGTTGGAGACAGGGGGTTGCCTGGCTACACCTTC
j_call: TRBJ1-2
d_call: TRBD1
v_call: TRBV29-1
clone_size: NA

cdr3_aa: CASSSPASGRVNHEQYF
cdr3_nt: TGTGCCAGCAGTTCCCCGGCTAGCGGGAGGGTAAACCACGAGCAGTACTTC
j_call: TRBJ2-7
d_call: TRBD2
v_call: TRBV27
clone_size: NA

cdr3_aa: CASSHGLARSSYEQYF
cdr3_nt: TGCGCCAGCAGCCATGGACTAGCCCGTAGCTCCTACGAGCAGTACTTC
j_call: TRBJ2-7
d_call: TRBD2
v_call: TRBV4-1
clone_size: NA

cdr3_aa: CASSSRQDGYTF
cdr3_nt: TGCGCCAGCAGCTCCCGACAGGATGGCTACACCTTC
j_call: TRBJ1-2
d_call: NA
v_call: TRBV5-1
clone_size: NA

cdr3_aa: CASSLRRSTWNEQFF
cdr3_nt: TGTGCCAGCAGCTTGAGGAGATCTACCTGGAATGAGCAGTTCTTC
j_call: TRBJ2-1
d_call: NA
v_call: TRBV5-6
clone_size: few

cdr3_aa: CASSINLDRVGGNYGYTF
cdr3_nt: TGTGCCAGCAGCATAAACCTGGACAGGGTGGGGGGAAACTATGGCTACACCTTC
j_call: TRBJ1-2
d_call: TRBD1
v_call: TRBV5-4
clone_size: NA

cdr3_aa: CASSILGTAENQPQHF
cdr3_nt: TGTGCCAGTAGTATCCTTGGGACGGCGGAAAATCAGCCCCAGCATTTT
j_call: TRBJ1-5
d_call: NA
v_call: TRBV19
clone_size: NA

cdr3_aa: CASSPGTGESNQPQHF
cdr3_nt: TGTGCCAGCAGCCCGGGGACAGGGGAAAGCAATCAGCCCCAGCATTTT
j_call: TRBJ1-5
d_call: TRBD1
v_call: TRBV7-9
clone_size: few

cdr3_aa: CASSRTGRTDTQYF
cdr3_nt: TGTGCCAGCAGTAGGACAGGGAGGACAGATACGCAGTATTTT
j_call: TRBJ2-3
d_call: TRBD1
v_call: TRBV6-5
clone_size: NA

cdr3_aa: CASSAVGALGQPQHF
cdr3_nt: TGTGCCAGCAGTGCCGTAGGGGCACTAGGTCAGCCCCAGCATTTT
j_call: TRBJ1-5
d_call: NA
v_call: TRBV2
clone_size: NA

cdr3_aa: CASSFSLATQETQYF
cdr3_nt: TGCGCCAGCAGCTTCTCGCTAGCGACCCAAGAGACCCAGTACTTC
j_call: TRBJ2-5
d_call: NA
v_call: TRBV5-1
clone_size: NA

cdr3_aa: CASTPPGQLNQPQHF
cdr3_nt: TGTGCCAGCACCCCCCCGGGACAGTTGAATCAGCCCCAGCATTTT
j_call: TRBJ1-5
d_call: TRBD1
v_call: TRBV2
clone_size: NA

cdr3_aa: CASSHSGTSPSYEQYF
cdr3_nt: TGTGCCAGCAGCCACTCCGGGACTAGCCCATCCTACGAGCAGTACTTC
j_call: TRBJ2-7
d_call: TRBD2
v_call: TRBV4-2
clone_size: few

cdr3_aa: CASSETVPSGNTIYF
cdr3_nt: TGTGCCAGCAGCGAGACAGTGCCCTCTGGAAACACCATATATTTT
j_call: TRBJ1-3
d_call: NA
v_call: TRBV11-1
clone_size: NA

cdr3_aa: CASSLDWSNTGELFF
cdr3_nt: TGTGCCAGCAGTCTGGACTGGTCGAACACCGGGGAGCTGTTTTTT
j_call: TRBJ2-2
d_call: NA
v_call: TRBV13
clone_size: few

cdr3_aa: CASSYRMNTEAFF
cdr3_nt: TGTGCCAGCAGTTACAGAATGAACACTGAAGCTTTCTTT
j_call: TRBJ1-1
d_call: NA
v_call: TRBV6-5
clone_size: NA

cdr3_aa: CASSLVGLYEQYF
cdr3_nt: TGTGCCAGCAGCCTGGTAGGGCTATACGAGCAGTACTTC
j_call: TRBJ2-7
d_call: NA
v_call: TRBV5-6
clone_size: few

cdr3_aa: CASSEQGAGANVLTF
cdr3_nt: TGTGCCAGCAGTGAACAGGGAGCCGGGGCCAACGTCCTGACTTTC
j_call: TRBJ2-6
d_call: NA
v_call: TRBV2
clone_size: once

cdr3_aa: CASSLVIVSRWANVLTF
cdr3_nt: TGTGCCAGCAGCTTGGTGATAGTCTCCCGTTGGGCCAACGTCCTGACTTTC
j_call: TRBJ2-6
d_call: NA
v_call: TRBV5-5
clone_size: NA

cdr3_aa: CASRETTLSGELFF
cdr3_nt: TGTGCCAGCCGGGAAACGACATTATCCGGGGAGCTGTTTTTT
j_call: TRBJ2-2
d_call: NA
v_call: TRBV2
clone_size: NA

cdr3_aa: CAITSEKTGQGSYEQYF
cdr3_nt: TGTGCCATCACCAGTGAAAAAACGGGACAGGGATCCTACGAGCAGTACTTC
j_call: TRBJ2-7
d_call: TRBD1
v_call: TRBV10-3
clone_size: NA

cdr3_aa: CASSLWRQGANTEAFF
cdr3_nt: TGTGCCAGCAGTTTATGGAGGCAGGGGGCGAACACTGAAGCTTTCTTT
j_call: TRBJ1-1
d_call: TRBD1
v_call: TRBV28
clone_size: few

cdr3_aa: CASSLLANRDEQYF
cdr3_nt: TGCGCCAGCAGCCTCCTAGCGAATAGGGACGAGCAGTACTTC
j_call: TRBJ2-7
d_call: NA
v_call: TRBV5-1
clone_size: NA

cdr3_aa: CASSSDGTGYGYTF
cdr3_nt: TGTGCCAGCAGCTCGGACGGGACAGGGTATGGCTACACCTTC
j_call: TRBJ1-2
d_call: TRBD1
v_call: TRBV7-3
clone_size: NA

cdr3_aa: CASSLLGGAEKLFF
cdr3_nt: TGTGCCAGCAGTTTATTGGGGGGAGCAGAAAAACTGTTTTTT
j_call: TRBJ1-4
d_call: NA
v_call: TRBV27
clone_size: NA

cdr3_aa: CASSLEGISSYEQYF
cdr3_nt: TGTGCCAGCAGCTTAGAAGGGATAAGCTCCTACGAGCAGTACTTC
j_call: TRBJ2-7
d_call: NA
v_call: TRBV7-8
clone_size: NA

cdr3_aa: CASSGPPSYEQYF
cdr3_nt: TGTGCCAGCAGTGGGCCTCCCTCCTACGAGCAGTACTTC
j_call: TRBJ2-7
d_call: NA
v_call: TRBV7-3
clone_size: NA

cdr3_aa: CASSRRVLSTDTQYF
cdr3_nt: TGTGCCAGCAGCCGTAGGGTGTTGAGCACAGATACGCAGTATTTT
j_call: TRBJ2-3
d_call: NA
v_call: TRBV5-6
clone_size: NA

cdr3_aa: CASSPSYSYNEQFF
cdr3_nt: TGCGCCAGCAGCCCATCTTACTCCTACAATGAGCAGTTCTTC
j_call: TRBJ2-1
d_call: NA
v_call: TRBV5-1
clone_size: NA

cdr3_aa: CASSLGQGVTGELFF
cdr3_nt: TGCGCCAGCAGCTTGGGGCAGGGAGTGACCGGGGAGCTGTTTTTT
j_call: TRBJ2-2
d_call: NA
v_call: TRBV5-1
clone_size: NA

cdr3_aa: CVIAGGDYEQYF
cdr3_nt: TGCGTCATAGCGGGAGGAGACTACGAGCAGTACTTC
j_call: TRBJ2-7
d_call: TRBD2
v_call: TRBV2
clone_size: NA

cdr3_aa: CASSAGQLLLSSGNTIYF
cdr3_nt: TGTGCCAGCAGTGCTGGACAGTTACTACTAAGCTCTGGAAACACCATATATTTT
j_call: TRBJ1-3
d_call: NA
v_call: TRBV2
clone_size: NA

cdr3_aa: CASTWGDEQFF
cdr3_nt: TGTGCCAGCACTTGGGGGGATGAGCAGTTCTTC
j_call: TRBJ2-1
d_call: NA
v_call: TRBV6-5
clone_size: NA

cdr3_aa: CASTWDSDGYTF
cdr3_nt: TGTGCCAGCACTTGGGACAGCGATGGCTACACCTTC
j_call: TRBJ1-2
d_call: TRBD1
v_call: TRBV6-1
clone_size: NA

cdr3_aa: CASTLGGGAIEQYF
cdr3_nt: TGCGCCAGCACCCTTGGAGGAGGGGCTATCGAGCAGTACTTC
j_call: TRBJ2-7
d_call: NA
v_call: TRBV5-1
clone_size: once

cdr3_aa: CAWRGGRDTGELFF
cdr3_nt: TGTGCCTGGAGAGGAGGGAGAGACACCGGGGAGCTGTTTTTT
j_call: TRBJ2-2
d_call: NA
v_call: TRBV30
clone_size: NA

cdr3_aa: CAGKAGATDTQYF
cdr3_nt: TGTGCCGGAAAAGCGGGAGCCACAGATACGCAGTATTTT
j_call: TRBJ2-3
d_call: TRBD2
v_call: TRBV30
clone_size: NA

cdr3_aa: CASRPTGSTEAFF
cdr3_nt: TGTGCCAGCAGACCTACAGGGAGCACTGAAGCTTTCTTT
j_call: TRBJ1-1
d_call: NA
v_call: TRBV6-5
clone_size: NA

cdr3_aa: CASSWGQGAGEKLFF
cdr3_nt: TGTGCCAGCAGCTGGGGACAGGGGGCGGGGGAAAAACTGTTTTTT
j_call: TRBJ1-4
d_call: TRBD1
v_call: TRBV2
clone_size: NA

cdr3_aa: CASSLKRVRGPRNQPQHF
cdr3_nt: TGTGCCAGCAGCTTAAAGAGAGTCCGGGGGCCCCGCAATCAGCCCCAGCATTTT
j_call: TRBJ1-5
d_call: NA
v_call: TRBV7-9
clone_size: NA

cdr3_aa: CASSLGDTQYF
cdr3_nt: TGTGCCAGCAGCCTGGGAGATACGCAGTATTTT
j_call: TRBJ2-3
d_call: NA
v_call: TRBV6-5
clone_size: NA

cdr3_aa: CASSSGLAGVVGELFF
cdr3_nt: TGTGCCAGCAGCTCAGGACTAGCGGGAGTCGTCGGGGAGCTGTTTTTT
j_call: TRBJ2-2
d_call: TRBD2
v_call: TRBV7-6
clone_size: NA

cdr3_aa: CASSKTSGNYNEQFF
cdr3_nt: TGTGCCAGCAGCAAAACTAGCGGGAACTACAATGAGCAGTTCTTC
j_call: TRBJ2-1
d_call: TRBD2
v_call: TRBV6-5
clone_size: NA

cdr3_aa: CASSFDTEQFF
cdr3_nt: TGCGCCAGCAGCTTCGACACTGAGCAGTTCTTC
j_call: TRBJ2-1
d_call: NA
v_call: TRBV5-1
clone_size: NA

cdr3_aa: CAVLGHNTGELFF
cdr3_nt: TGTGCCGTATTGGGACATAACACCGGGGAGCTGTTTTTT
j_call: TRBJ2-2
d_call: NA
v_call: TRBV6-5
clone_size: NA

cdr3_aa: CASSLLGPTSGNTIYF
cdr3_nt: TGCGCCAGCAGCTTATTGGGACCTACATCTGGAAACACCATATATTTT
j_call: TRBJ1-3
d_call: NA
v_call: TRBV5-1
clone_size: few

cdr3_aa: CSVADWVKYSNQPQHF
cdr3_nt: TGCAGCGTTGCTGACTGGGTGAAGTATAGCAATCAGCCCCAGCATTTT
j_call: TRBJ1-5
d_call: NA
v_call: TRBV29-1
clone_size: NA

cdr3_aa: CASSPWQGGSNNEQFF
cdr3_nt: TGTGCCAGCAGCCCCTGGCAGGGGGGGAGCAACAATGAGCAGTTCTTC
j_call: TRBJ2-1
d_call: NA
v_call: TRBV7-9
clone_size: few

cdr3_aa: CASSKRLQGSYNEQFF
cdr3_nt: TGTGCCAGCAGCAAAAGGTTGCAGGGATCCTACAATGAGCAGTTCTTC
j_call: TRBJ2-1
d_call: NA
v_call: TRBV21-1
clone_size: NA

cdr3_aa: CAWSSSRGWRGYTF
cdr3_nt: TGTGCCTGGAGCTCGTCCAGGGGATGGCGGGGCTACACCTTC
j_call: TRBJ1-2
d_call: NA
v_call: TRBV30
clone_size: NA

cdr3_aa: CASRRQGGTEAFF
cdr3_nt: TGTGCCAGCAGAAGACAGGGTGGGACTGAAGCTTTCTTT
j_call: TRBJ1-1
d_call: TRBD1
v_call: TRBV6-5
clone_size: NA

cdr3_aa: CASSVQGLANGEQYF
cdr3_nt: TGTGCCAGTAGTGTCCAGGGACTAGCTAACGGCGAGCAGTACTTC
j_call: TRBJ2-7
d_call: TRBD2
v_call: TRBV19
clone_size: once

cdr3_aa: CASSRENYGYTF
cdr3_nt: TGTGCCAGCAGCCGGGAGAACTATGGCTACACCTTC
j_call: TRBJ1-2
d_call: NA
v_call: TRBV28
clone_size: NA

cdr3_aa: CASSLGSGPTYEQYF
cdr3_nt: TGCGCCAGCAGCTTGGGTAGCGGACCAACCTACGAGCAGTACTTC
j_call: TRBJ2-7
d_call: NA
v_call: TRBV5-1
clone_size: NA

cdr3_aa: CASRVSSEGEQYF
cdr3_nt: TGCGCCAGCAGGGTTTCCTCCGAGGGGGAGCAGTACTTC
j_call: TRBJ2-7
d_call: NA
v_call: TRBV5-1
clone_size: NA

cdr3_aa: CAIMSRDRGTYEQYF
cdr3_nt: TGTGCCATCATGTCCCGGGACAGGGGAACCTACGAGCAGTACTTC
j_call: TRBJ2-7
d_call: TRBD1
v_call: TRBV10-3
clone_size: NA

cdr3_aa: CASSSPPGTGRDQPQHF
cdr3_nt: TGTGCCAGTAGTTCACCCCCCGGGACAGGGAGGGATCAGCCCCAGCATTTT
j_call: TRBJ1-5
d_call: TRBD1
v_call: TRBV19
clone_size: NA